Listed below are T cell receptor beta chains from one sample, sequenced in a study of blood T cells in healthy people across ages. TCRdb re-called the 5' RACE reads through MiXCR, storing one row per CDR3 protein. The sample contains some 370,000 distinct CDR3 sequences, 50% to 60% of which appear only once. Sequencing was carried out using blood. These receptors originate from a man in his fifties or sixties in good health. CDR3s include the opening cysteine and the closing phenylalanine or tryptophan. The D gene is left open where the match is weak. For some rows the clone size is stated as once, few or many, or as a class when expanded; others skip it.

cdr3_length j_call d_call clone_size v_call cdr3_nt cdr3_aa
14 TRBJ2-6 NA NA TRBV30 TGTGCCTGGAGTGTAAAGGCTGGGGCCAACGTCCTGACTTTC CAWSVKAGANVLTF
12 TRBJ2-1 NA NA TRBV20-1 TGCAGTGCTAATAGTGGAGGTAGGACGCAGTTCTTC CSANSGGRTQFF
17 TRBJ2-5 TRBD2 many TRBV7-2 TGTGCCAGCAGCTCCCCATGGGGACTAGCAAATGGAGACGACCAGTACTTC CASSSPWGLANGDDQYF
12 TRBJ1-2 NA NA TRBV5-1 TGCGCCAGCAGCCTGGACGGAGAGCTCCCCACCTTC CASSLDGELPTF
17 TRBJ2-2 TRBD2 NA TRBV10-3 TGTGCCATCAGTGAGTCGGTGGCGGGAGGGAACACCGGGGAGCTGTTTTTT CAISESVAGGNTGELFF
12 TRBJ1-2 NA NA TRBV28 TGTGCCAGCAGCTCCCCAGGGTATGGCTACACCTTC CASSSPGYGYTF
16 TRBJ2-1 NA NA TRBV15 TGTGCCACCAGCAGAGTCGGCGGGGGCGGATTAAATGAGCAGTTCTTC CATSRVGGGGLNEQFF
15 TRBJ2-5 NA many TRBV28 TGTGCCAGCAGTTTAGGAGGGGGCGCCGGGAAGACCCAGTACTTC CASSLGGGAGKTQYF
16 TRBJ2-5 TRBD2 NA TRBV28 TGTGCCAGCAGCTGGGGCGGGAGGGCTTACCAAGAGACCCAGTACTTC CASSWGGRAYQETQYF
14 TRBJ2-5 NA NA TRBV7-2 TGTGCCAGCAGCGTAAGCAGGGATGGAGAGACCCAGTACTTC CASSVSRDGETQYF